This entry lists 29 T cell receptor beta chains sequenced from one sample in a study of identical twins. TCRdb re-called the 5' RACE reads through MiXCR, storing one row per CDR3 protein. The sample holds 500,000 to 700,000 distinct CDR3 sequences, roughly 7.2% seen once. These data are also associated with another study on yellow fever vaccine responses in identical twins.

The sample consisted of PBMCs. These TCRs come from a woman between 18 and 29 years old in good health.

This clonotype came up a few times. CDR3 sequence reads: CASSPGTEYGYTF. Written as DNA, the CDR3 is TGTGCCAGCAGCCCCGGGACTGAGTATGGCTACACCTTC. The gene calls are TRBV7-9 and TRBJ1-2; D may be TRBD1 (5 bases). Trimming shortened V by 5 bases and J by 5 bases, and 12 bases separated the two germline ends. CDR3 length equals 13 residues. Germline V gene lookup returns CDR1 SEHNR and CDR2 FQNEAQ (reference sequence).

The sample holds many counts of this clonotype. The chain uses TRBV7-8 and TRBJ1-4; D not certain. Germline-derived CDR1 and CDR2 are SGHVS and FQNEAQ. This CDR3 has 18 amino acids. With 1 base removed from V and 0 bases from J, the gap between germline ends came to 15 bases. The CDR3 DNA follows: TGTGCCAGCAGCTTAGTGATTAGGGCTCGTGCAACTAATGAAAAACTGTTTTTT. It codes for CASSLVIRARATNEKLFF.

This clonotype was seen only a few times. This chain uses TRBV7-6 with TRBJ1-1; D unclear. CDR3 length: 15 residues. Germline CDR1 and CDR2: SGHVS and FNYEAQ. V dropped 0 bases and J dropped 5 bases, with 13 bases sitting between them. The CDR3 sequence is CASSLARSAGTEAFF. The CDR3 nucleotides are TGTGCCAGCAGCTTAGCTCGAAGTGCGGGGACTGAAGCTTTCTTT.

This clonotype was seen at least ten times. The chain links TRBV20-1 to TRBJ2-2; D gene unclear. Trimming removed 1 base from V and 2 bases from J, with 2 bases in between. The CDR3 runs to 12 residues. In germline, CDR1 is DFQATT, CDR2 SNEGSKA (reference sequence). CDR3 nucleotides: TGCAGTGCTAGAGCCAACACCGGGGAGCTGTTTTTT. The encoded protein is CSARANTGELFF.

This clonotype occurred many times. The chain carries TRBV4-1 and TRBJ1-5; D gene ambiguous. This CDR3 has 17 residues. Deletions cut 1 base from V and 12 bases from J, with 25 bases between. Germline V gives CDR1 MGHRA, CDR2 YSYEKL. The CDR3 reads CASSQGPERSTFGDQHF. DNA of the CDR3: TGCGCCAGCAGCCAAGGACCTGAAAGGTCGACTTTCGGGGACCAGCATTTT.

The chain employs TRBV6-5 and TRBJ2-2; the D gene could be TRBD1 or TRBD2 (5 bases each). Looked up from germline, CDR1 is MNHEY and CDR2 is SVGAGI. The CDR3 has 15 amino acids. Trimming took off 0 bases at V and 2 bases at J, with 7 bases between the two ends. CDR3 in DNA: TGTGCCAGCAGTTACTCGGGACCTAACACCGGGGAGCTGTTTTTT. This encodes CASSYSGPNTGELFF.

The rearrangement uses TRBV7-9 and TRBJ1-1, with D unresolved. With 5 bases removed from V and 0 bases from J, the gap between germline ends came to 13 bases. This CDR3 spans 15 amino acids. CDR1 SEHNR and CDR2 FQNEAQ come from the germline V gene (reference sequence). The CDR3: CASSPGRGVNTEAFF. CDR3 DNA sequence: TGTGCCAGCAGCCCCGGACGCGGGGTGAACACTGAAGCTTTCTTT.

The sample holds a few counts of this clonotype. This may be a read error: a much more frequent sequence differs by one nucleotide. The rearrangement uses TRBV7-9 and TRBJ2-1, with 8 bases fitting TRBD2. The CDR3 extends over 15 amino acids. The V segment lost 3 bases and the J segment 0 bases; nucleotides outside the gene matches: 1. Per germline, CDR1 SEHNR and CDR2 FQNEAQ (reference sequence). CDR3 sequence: CASSFSGNSYNEQFF. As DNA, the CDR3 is TGTGCCAGCAGCTTTAGCGGGAACTCCTACAATGAGCAGTTCTTC.

CDR3 nucleotides: TGTGCCAGCAGTCCCCCCCGGTTCGAGACAGTGGGGCGGCCCTACGAGCAGTACTTC. It is translated as CASSPPRFETVGRPYEQYF. This chain connects TRBV12-3 or TRBV12-4 to TRBJ2-7; D may be TRBD1 (5 bases). CDR3 length equals 19 residues. Trimming removed 5 bases from V and 2 bases from J, with 28 bases in between.

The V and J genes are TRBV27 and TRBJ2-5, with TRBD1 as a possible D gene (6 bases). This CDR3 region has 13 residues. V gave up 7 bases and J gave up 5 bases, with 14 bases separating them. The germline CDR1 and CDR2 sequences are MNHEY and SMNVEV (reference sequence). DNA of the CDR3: TGTGCCAGCACACGTCCAGGGGAGGAGACCCAGTACTTC. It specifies CASTRPGEETQYF.

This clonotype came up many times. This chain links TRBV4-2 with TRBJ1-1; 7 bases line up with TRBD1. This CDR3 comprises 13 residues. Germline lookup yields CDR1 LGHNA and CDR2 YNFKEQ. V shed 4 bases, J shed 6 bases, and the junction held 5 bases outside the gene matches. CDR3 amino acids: CASSRQGLAEAFF. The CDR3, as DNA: TGTGCCAGCAGCCGACAGGGTTTGGCTGAAGCTTTCTTT.

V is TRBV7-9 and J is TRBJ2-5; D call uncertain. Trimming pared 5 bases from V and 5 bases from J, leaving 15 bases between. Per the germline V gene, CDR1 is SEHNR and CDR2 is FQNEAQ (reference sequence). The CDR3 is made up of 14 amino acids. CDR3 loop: CASSLRTLAETQYF. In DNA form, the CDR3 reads TGTGCCAGCAGCCTCCGGACCCTGGCGGAGACCCAGTACTTC.

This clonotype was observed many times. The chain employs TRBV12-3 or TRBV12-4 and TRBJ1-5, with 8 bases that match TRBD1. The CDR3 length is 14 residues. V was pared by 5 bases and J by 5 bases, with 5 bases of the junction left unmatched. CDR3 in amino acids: CASSQTGAYQPQHF. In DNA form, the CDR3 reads TGTGCCAGCAGTCAGACAGGGGCATATCAGCCCCAGCATTTT.

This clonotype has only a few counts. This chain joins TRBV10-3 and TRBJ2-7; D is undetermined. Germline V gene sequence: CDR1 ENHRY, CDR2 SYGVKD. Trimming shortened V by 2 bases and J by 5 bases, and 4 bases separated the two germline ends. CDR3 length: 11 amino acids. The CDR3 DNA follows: TGTGCCATCAGTGAGGGGCACGAGCAGTACTTC. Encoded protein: CAISEGHEQYF.

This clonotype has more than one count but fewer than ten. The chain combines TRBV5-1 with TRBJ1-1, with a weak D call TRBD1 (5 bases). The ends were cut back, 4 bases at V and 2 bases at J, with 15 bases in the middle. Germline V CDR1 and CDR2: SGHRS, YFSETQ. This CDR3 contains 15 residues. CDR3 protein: CASSPRGLTNTEAFF. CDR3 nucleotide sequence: TGCGCCAGCAGCCCAAGGGGACTGACTAACACTGAAGCTTTCTTT.

CDR3 sequence: CASRVSAGGGTDTQYF. DNA for the CDR3: TGTGCCAGCAGGGTTTCGGCGGGAGGAGGCACAGATACGCAGTATTTT. The chain employs TRBV12-3 or TRBV12-4 and TRBJ2-3; 8 nucleotides agree with TRBD2. V lost 6 bases, J lost 1 base, and 9 bases stayed unmatched. This CDR3 has 16 residues.

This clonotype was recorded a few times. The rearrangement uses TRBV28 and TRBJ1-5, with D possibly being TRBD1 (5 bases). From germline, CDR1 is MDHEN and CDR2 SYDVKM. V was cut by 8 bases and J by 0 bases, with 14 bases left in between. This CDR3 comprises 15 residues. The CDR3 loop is CASAPGSYSNQPQHF. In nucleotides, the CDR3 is TGTGCCAGCGCCCCAGGGTCTTATAGCAATCAGCCCCAGCATTTT.

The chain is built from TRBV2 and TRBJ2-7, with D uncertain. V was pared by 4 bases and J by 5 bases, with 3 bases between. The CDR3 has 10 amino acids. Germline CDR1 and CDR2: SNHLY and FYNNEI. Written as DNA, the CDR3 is TGTGCCAGCAGTGGGGACGAGCAGTACGTC. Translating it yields CASSGDEQYV.

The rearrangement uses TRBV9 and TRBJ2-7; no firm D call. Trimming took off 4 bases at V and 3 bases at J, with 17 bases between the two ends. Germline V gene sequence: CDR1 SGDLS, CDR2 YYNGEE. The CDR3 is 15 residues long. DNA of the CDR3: TGTGCCAGCAGCCCCTGGGGTGGGGTTGACTACGAGCAGTACTTC. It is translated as CASSPWGGVDYEQYF.

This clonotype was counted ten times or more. The CDR3 loop reads CASSLRGRTSYNEQFF. The CDR3 coding sequence is TGTGCCAGCAGTTTACGCGGGAGGACTTCCTACAATGAGCAGTTCTTC. The genes are TRBV12-3 or TRBV12-4 and TRBJ2-1; 8 bases are a match to TRBD2. The CDR3 consists of 16 residues. With V trimmed by 2 bases and J by 1 base, 4 bases remained unmatched.

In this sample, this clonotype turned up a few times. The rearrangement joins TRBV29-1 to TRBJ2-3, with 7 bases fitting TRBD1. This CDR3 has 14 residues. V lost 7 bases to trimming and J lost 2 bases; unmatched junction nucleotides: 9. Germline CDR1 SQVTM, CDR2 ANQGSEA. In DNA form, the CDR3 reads TGCAGCGCATCCCGGGACAGTTCCACAGATACGCAGTATTTT. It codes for CSASRDSSTDTQYF.

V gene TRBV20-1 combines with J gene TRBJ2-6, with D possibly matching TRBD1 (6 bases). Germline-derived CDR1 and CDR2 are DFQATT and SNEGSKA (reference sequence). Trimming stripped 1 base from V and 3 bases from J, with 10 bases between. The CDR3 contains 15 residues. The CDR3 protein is CSARAHRDGANVLTF. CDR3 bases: TGCAGTGCTAGAGCACACAGGGATGGGGCCAACGTCCTGACTTTC.

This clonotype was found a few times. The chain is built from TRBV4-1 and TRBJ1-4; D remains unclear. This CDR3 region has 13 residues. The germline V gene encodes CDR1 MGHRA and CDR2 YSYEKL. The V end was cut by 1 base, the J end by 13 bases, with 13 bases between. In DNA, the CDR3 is TGCGCCAGCAGCCAAGTACTGCTATCTGTACTGTTTTTT. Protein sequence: CASSQVLLSVLFF.

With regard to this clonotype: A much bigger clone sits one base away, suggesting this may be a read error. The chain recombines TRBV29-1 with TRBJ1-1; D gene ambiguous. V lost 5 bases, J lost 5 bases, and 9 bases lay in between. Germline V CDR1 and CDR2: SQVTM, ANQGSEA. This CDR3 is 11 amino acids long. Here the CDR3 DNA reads TGCAGCGTTTCAGAGGTAACTGAAGCTTTCTTT. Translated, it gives CSVSEVTEAFF.

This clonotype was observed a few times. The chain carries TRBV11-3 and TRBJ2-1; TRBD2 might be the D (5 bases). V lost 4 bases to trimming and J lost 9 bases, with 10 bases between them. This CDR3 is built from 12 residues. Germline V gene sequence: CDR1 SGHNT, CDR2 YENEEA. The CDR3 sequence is CASSSEGPEQFF. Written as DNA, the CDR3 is TGTGCCAGCAGCTCTGAGGGTCCTGAGCAGTTCTTC.

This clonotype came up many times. The chain's CDR3 is CASSQPTGGNYGYTF. The CDR3 DNA sequence: TGCGCCAGCAGCCAACCAACAGGGGGCAACTATGGCTACACCTTC. This chain connects TRBV4-1 to TRBJ1-2, with 9 bases fitting TRBD1. The germline V gene has CDR1 MGHRA and CDR2 YSYEKL. CDR3 length equals 15 residues. V lost 2 bases and J lost 2; bases outside the gene matches: 3.

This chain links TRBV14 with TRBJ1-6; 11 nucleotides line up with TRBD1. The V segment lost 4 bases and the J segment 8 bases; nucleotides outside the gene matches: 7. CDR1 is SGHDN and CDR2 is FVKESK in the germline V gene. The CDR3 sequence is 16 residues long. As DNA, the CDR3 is TGTGCCAGCAGCCCACAAGGGACAGGGGGGCATTCACCCCTCCACTTT. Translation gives CASSPQGTGGHSPLHF.

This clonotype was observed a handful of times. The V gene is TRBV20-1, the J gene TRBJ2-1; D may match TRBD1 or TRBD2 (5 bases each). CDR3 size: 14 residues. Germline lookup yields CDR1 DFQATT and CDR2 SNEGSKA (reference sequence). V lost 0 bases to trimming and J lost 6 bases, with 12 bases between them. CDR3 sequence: CSARDGGPPNEQFF. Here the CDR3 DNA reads TGCAGTGCTAGAGATGGGGGACCACCCAATGAGCAGTTCTTC.

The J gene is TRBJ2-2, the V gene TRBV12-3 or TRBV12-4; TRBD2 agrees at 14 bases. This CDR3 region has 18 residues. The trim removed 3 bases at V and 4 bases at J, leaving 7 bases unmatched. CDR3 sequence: CASSFKGTSGGVTGELFF. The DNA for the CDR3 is TGTGCCAGCAGTTTCAAGGGGACTAGCGGGGGTGTCACCGGGGAGCTGTTTTTT.